A selection of T cell receptor beta chains follows, all from one sample in a study of blood T cell repertoires in COVID-19. Repertoires were generated with immunoSEQ multiplex PCR, while TCRdb's copy carries only in-frame clones and drops some. The data show 200,000 or so clones, with about 91% seen just once and around 2.5% held by the top ten. Sequencing was done on a sample of PBMCs or T cells enriched from blood (not recorded which). The source is a woman in her 40s with acute COVID-19. CDR3s include the opening cysteine and the closing phenylalanine or tryptophan. The order of the fields is D gene, J gene, clone size, V gene, CDR3 protein, CDR3 DNA. A D gene is named only where the DNA matches it firmly. Clone size, where shown, is once, few, many, or a class for clones that have expanded.

. | TRBJ2-3 | . | TRBV7-2 | CASSRTGPDTQYF | TGTGCCAGCAGCCGAACAGGGCCAGATACGCAGTATTTT
. | TRBJ1-3 | . | TRBV19 | CASSGSRAPGNTIYF | TGTGCCAGTAGTGGATCGCGGGCCCCTGGAAACACCATATATTTT
. | TRBJ2-7 | . | TRBV30 | CAWSAGRAEQYF | TGTGCCTGGAGTGCCGGCAGGGCCGAGCAGTACTTC
TRBD2 | TRBJ2-1 | . | TRBV5-1 | CASSLVGGSGNEQFF | TGCGCCAGCAGCTTGGTTGGCGGGAGCGGCAATGAGCAGTTCTTC
TRBD1 | TRBJ1-2 | . | TRBV10-1 | CASSENRGNGYTF | TGCGCCAGCAGTGAGAACAGGGGAAATGGCTACACCTTC
TRBD1 | TRBJ1-6 | . | TRBV27 | CASTLIGRGQGGSPLHF | TGTGCCAGCACCCTAATTGGGCGGGGACAGGGGGGTTCACCCCTCCACTTT
. | TRBJ1-5 | . | TRBV19 | CASSINSQYQPQHF | TGTGCCAGTAGTATTAATAGCCAATATCAGCCCCAGCATTTT
. | TRBJ1-1 | . | TRBV19 | CASRLDRSEAFF | TGTGCCAGTAGACTTGACAGGAGTGAAGCTTTCTTT
TRBD2 | TRBJ2-1 | . | TRBV27 | CASRGLAGLSGSYNEQFF | TGTGCCAGCAGAGGACTAGCGGGACTGAGTGGCTCCTACAATGAGCAGTTCTTC
. | TRBJ1-5 | . | TRBV5-4 | CASSLWGVGPQHF | TGTGCCAGCAGCTTGTGGGGGGTCGGGCCCCAGCATTTT
TRBD1 | TRBJ2-1 | . | TRBV12-3/TRBV12-4 | CASSIQGNNEQFF | TGTGCCAGCAGTATACAGGGGAACAATGAGCAGTTCTTC
TRBD1 | TRBJ2-4 | . | TRBV11-3 | CASSSRGQGKNIQYF | TGTGCCAGCAGCTCAAGAGGACAGGGCAAAAACATTCAGTACTTC
TRBD1 | TRBJ1-5 | . | TRBV7-2 | CASSYRGVGNQPQHF | TGTGCCAGCAGCTACAGGGGCGTGGGCAATCAGCCCCAGCATTTT
TRBD1 | TRBJ1-5 | few | TRBV29-1 | CSVPGTGGNQPQHF | TGCAGCGTGCCCGGGACAGGGGGCAATCAGCCCCAGCATTTT
. | TRBJ1-2 | once | TRBV5-4 | CASSLPTGNYGYTF | TGTGCCAGCAGCTTGCCGACGGGGAACTATGGCTACACCTTC
TRBD2 | TRBJ2-2 | . | TRBV7-8 | CASSSPGLAFWVTGELFF | TGTGCCAGCAGCTCCCCGGGACTAGCATTTTGGGTAACCGGGGAGCTGTTTTTT
. | TRBJ1-1 | few | TRBV10-2 | CASSKDSTLEAFF | TGCGCCAGCAGTAAGGACAGCACCCTTGAAGCTTTCTTT
TRBD1 | TRBJ2-3 | . | TRBV23-1 | CASSSQRDRGPRADTQYF | TGCGCCAGCAGTTCTCAACGGGACAGGGGTCCCAGGGCAGATACGCAGTATTTT
. | TRBJ2-1 | . | TRBV2 | CASSDPHSSNEQFF | TGTGCCAGCAGTGACCCCCATAGCAGTAATGAGCAGTTCTTC
TRBD2 | TRBJ2-2 | . | TRBV30 | CAWSVPKLAGTGELFF | TGTGCCTGGAGTGTACCGAAACTAGCGGGAACAGGGGAGCTGTTTTTT
TRBD1 | TRBJ1-1 | . | TRBV6-2/TRBV6-3 | CASSANRDRAQAFF | TGTGCCAGCAGTGCAAACCGGGACAGGGCCCAAGCTTTCTTT
TRBD1 | TRBJ1-2 | . | TRBV30 | CAWSQRQGRSGYGYTF | TGTGCCTGGAGCCAACGACAGGGGAGAAGTGGCTATGGCTACACCTTC